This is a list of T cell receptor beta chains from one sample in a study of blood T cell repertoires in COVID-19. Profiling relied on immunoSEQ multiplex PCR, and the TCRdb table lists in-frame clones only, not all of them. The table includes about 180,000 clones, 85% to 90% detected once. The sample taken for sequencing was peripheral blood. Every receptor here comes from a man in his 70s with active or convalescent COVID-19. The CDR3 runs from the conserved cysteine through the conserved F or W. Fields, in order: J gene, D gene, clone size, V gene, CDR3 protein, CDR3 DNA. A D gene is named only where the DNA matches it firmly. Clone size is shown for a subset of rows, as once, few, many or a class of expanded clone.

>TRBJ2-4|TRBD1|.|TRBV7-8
CASSLSGTGAKNIQYF
TGTGCCAGCAGCTTAAGCGGGACAGGGGCCAAAAACATTCAGTACTTC
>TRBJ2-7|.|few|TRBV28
CASSLRSRAEQYF
TGTGCCAGCAGTCTGCGATCGAGGGCCGAGCAGTACTTC
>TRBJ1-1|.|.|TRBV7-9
CAFSAVSGPSTEAFF
TGTGCCTTCAGCGCGGTTTCGGGTCCGAGCACTGAAGCTTTCTTT
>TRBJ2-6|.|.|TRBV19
CASSIDLGANVLTF
TGTGCCAGTAGTATAGATCTTGGGGCCAACGTCCTGACTTTC
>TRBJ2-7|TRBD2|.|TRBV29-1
CSVLGGSGDEQYF
TGCAGCGTCCTGGGGGGGAGCGGGGACGAGCAGTACTTC
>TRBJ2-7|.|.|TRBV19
CASSPNYSYEQYF
TGTGCCAGTAGCCCTAACTACTCCTACGAGCAGTACTTC
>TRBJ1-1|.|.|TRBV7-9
CASKRDMNTEAFF
TGTGCCAGCAAGAGGGACATGAACACTGAAGCTTTCTTT
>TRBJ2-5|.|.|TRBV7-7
CASRRQAQETQYF
TGTGCTAGCAGGAGACAGGCGCAAGAGACCCAGTACTTC
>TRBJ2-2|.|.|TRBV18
CASSPGQNTGELFF
TGTGCCAGCTCACCGGGACAGAACACCGGGGAGCTGTTTTTT
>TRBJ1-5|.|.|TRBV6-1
CASRETGTEYNQPQHF
TGTGCCAGCAGGGAAACCGGGACTGAATACAATCAGCCCCAGCATTTT
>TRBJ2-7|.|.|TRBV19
CASSIPGFSYEQYF
TGTGCCAGTAGTATTCCAGGGTTCTCCTACGAGCAGTACTTC
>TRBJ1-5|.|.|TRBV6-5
CASSFHRGDNQPQHF
TGTGCCAGCAGTTTCCACCGGGGGGATAATCAGCCCCAGCATTTT
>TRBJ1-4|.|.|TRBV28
CASSSLQEINEKLFF
TGTGCCAGCAGTTCCCTACAGGAGATTAATGAAAAACTGTTTTTT
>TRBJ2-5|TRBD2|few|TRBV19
CASSVSGTNLAETQYF
TGTGCCAGTAGCGTCTCCGGGACTAACTTAGCAGAGACCCAGTACTTC
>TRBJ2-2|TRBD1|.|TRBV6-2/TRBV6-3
CASSYSRGRIGELFF
TGTGCCAGCAGTTACTCCAGGGGGCGTATCGGGGAGCTGTTTTTT
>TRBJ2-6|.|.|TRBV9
CASSTGSSGANVLTF
TGTGCCAGCAGTACAGGGAGCTCTGGGGCCAACGTCCTGACTTTC
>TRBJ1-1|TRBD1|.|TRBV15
CATSEDRTLEAFF
TGTGCCACCAGCGAGGACAGGACCCTTGAAGCTTTCTTT
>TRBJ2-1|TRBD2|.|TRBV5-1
CASSLTSVTYNEQFF
TGCGCCAGCAGCTTGACTAGCGTCACGTACAATGAGCAGTTCTTC
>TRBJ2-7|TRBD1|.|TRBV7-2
CASSRQGYEQYF
TGTGCCAGCAGCAGACAGGGCTACGAGCAGTACTTC
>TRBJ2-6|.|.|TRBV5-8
CASSLGQPSGANVLTF
TGTGCCAGCAGCTTGGGACAGCCGTCTGGGGCCAACGTCCTGACTTTC
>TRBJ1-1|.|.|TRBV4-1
CASSQDLARWAFF
TGCGCCAGCAGCCAAGATCTCGCGCGATGGGCTTTCTTT
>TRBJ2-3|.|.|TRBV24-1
CATSGAESTDTQYF
TGTGCCACCAGTGGGGCAGAGAGCACAGATACGCAGTATTTT
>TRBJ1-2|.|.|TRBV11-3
CASSLKDNFYGYTF
TGTGCCAGCAGCTTAAAGGACAATTTCTATGGCTACACCTTC
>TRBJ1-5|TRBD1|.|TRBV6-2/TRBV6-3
CASSPFRIPGQGIYSNQPQHF
TGTGCCAGCAGTCCCTTTAGGATTCCGGGACAGGGAATATATAGCAATCAGCCCCAGCATTTT
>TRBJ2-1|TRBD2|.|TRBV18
CASSSLSGGDHNEQFF
TGTGCCAGCTCAAGTCTTAGCGGGGGAGACCACAATGAGCAGTTCTTC
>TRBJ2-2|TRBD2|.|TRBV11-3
CASSFGLAATGELFF
TGTGCCAGCAGCTTTGGACTAGCGGCCACCGGGGAGCTGTTTTTT
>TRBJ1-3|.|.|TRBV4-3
CASSHRRSSGNTIYF
TGCGCCAGCAGCCATAGACGGAGCTCTGGAAACACCATATATTTT
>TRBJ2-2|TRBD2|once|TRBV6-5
CASSYSGTKNTGELFF
TGTGCCAGCAGTTACTCGGGGACTAAGAACACCGGGGAGCTGTTTTTT
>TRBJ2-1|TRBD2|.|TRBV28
CASSLSGRAEGQFF
TGTGCCAGCAGTTTGAGCGGGAGGGCCGAGGGGCAGTTCTTC
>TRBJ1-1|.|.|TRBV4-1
CASSQVTGRRAVPEAFF
TGCGCCAGCAGCCAAGTTACCGGGCGCAGGGCGGTTCCTGAAGCTTTCTTT
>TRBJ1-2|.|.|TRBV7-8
CASSTPGFYGYTF
TGTGCCAGCAGCACACCAGGGTTCTATGGCTACACCTTC
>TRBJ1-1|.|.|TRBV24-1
CATSDWPNTEAFF
TGTGCCACCAGTGATTGGCCGAACACTGAAGCTTTCTTT
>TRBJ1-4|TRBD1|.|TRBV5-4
CASSSRQGAPEKLFF
TGTGCCAGCAGCTCGAGACAGGGGGCCCCTGAAAAACTGTTTTTT
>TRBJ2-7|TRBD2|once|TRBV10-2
CASGTSGTYEQYF
TGCGCCAGCGGGACTAGCGGTACCTACGAGCAGTACTTC
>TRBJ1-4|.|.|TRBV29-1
CSVEQGEEKLFF
TGCAGCGTTGAACAGGGCGAAGAAAAACTGTTTTTT
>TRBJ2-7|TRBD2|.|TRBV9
CASSTAGGPREQYF
TGTGCCAGCAGCACAGCGGGAGGGCCCAGGGAGCAGTACTTC
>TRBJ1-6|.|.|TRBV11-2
CASSLEGLNSPLHF
TGTGCCAGCAGCTTAGAGGGGCTAAATTCACCCCTCCACTTT
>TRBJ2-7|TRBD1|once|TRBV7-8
CASSWQGDGEQYF
TGTGCCAGCAGCTGGCAGGGGGACGGCGAGCAGTACTTC
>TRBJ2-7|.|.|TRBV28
CASSFRQGYEQYF
TGTGCCAGCAGCTTCCGCCAGGGCTACGAGCAGTACTTC
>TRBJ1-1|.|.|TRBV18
CASSPSLKNTEAFF
TGTGCCAGCTCACCGTCCCTAAAGAACACTGAAGCTTTCTTT
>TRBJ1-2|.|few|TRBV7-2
CASSQTAAVYGYTF
TGTGCCAGCAGCCAGACAGCCGCCGTCTATGGCTACACCTTC
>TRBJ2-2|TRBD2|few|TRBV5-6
CASSVAGRLGTGELFF
TGTGCCAGCAGCGTAGCGGGGCGTCTAGGCACCGGGGAGCTGTTTTTT
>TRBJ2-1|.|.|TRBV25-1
CASSWTVEQFF
TGTGCCAGCAGCTGGACTGTTGAGCAGTTCTTC
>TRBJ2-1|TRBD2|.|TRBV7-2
CASSYLRGDLSYNEQFF
TGTGCCAGCAGCTATTTGCGGGGGGACCTCTCCTACAATGAGCAGTTCTTC
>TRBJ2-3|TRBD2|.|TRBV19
CASNRNSGRDMSTDTQYF
TGTGCCAGTAACCGAAATAGCGGGAGGGATATGAGCACAGATACGCAGTATTTT
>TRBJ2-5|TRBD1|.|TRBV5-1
CASSLSGTGEETQYF
TGCGCCAGCAGCTTGTCTGGGACAGGGGAAGAGACCCAGTACTTC